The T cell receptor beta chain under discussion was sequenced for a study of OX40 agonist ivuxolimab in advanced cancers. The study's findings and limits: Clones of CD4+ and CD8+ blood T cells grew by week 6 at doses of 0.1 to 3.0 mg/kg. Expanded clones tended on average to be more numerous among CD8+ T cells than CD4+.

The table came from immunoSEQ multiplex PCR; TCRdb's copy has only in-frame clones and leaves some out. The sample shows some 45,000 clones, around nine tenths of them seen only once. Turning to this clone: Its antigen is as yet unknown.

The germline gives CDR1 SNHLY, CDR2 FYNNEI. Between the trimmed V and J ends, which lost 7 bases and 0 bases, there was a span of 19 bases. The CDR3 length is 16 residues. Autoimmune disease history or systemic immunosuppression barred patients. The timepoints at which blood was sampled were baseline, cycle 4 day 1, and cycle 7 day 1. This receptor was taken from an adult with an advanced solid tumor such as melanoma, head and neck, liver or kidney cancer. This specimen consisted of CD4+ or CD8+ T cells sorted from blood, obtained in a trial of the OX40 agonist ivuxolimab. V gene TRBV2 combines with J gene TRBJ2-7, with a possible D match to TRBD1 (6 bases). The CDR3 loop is CASTSFGGLSSYEQYF. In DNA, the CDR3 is TGTGCCAGCACCTCTTTTGGGGGCCTTAGCTCCTACGAGCAGTACTTC.